This is a list of T cell receptor beta chains from one sample in a study of T cells in Graves' hyperthyroidism and ophthalmopathy. TCRdb ran MiXCR on the multiplex PCR reads and lists one entry per CDR3 protein. The top ten hold 50% of the sample, which has about 210,000 distinct CDR3 sequences, roughly 15% seen once. Sequenced: blood. The origin of the receptors is a man in his fifties or sixties with Graves' hyperthyroidism. Both conserved end residues are part of each CDR3. Each record gives: V gene, CDR3 protein.

>TRBV5-1
CASSGDGAPGSDTQYF
>TRBV27
CASSLRDREDTQYF
>TRBV12-3/TRBV12-4
CASSLGLPITRYWANVLTF
>TRBV4-2
CASSQAGRDQPQHF
>TRBV6-6
CAGSYSGGPSSYNEQFF
>TRBV20-1
CSAKRSGTSGRYNEQFF
>TRBV11-1
CASSLSAGQPQHF
>TRBV29-1
CSVEIGGSLPRYEQYF
>TRBV20-1
CSADRDGGNTIYF
>TRBV12-3/TRBV12-4
CASSPKGPKETQYF
>TRBV18
CASSLSLGQSYEQYF
>TRBV6-1
CASSEASGRFEQYF
>TRBV3-1
CASSQDLPWQETQYF
>TRBV2
CASHYDGGNEQFF
>TRBV20-1
CSAPTGMGNSPLHF
>TRBV28
CASSSLAGGFVTDTQYF
>TRBV3-1
CASSQDWGGATEAFF
>TRBV7-2
CASSLELGPYGYTF
>TRBV6-2/TRBV6-3
CASSYMAGANEQYF
>TRBV12-3/TRBV12-4
CASSSYLYYEQYF
>TRBV7-9
CASSHFYTDEQFF
>TRBV28
CASGGQGMDWETQYF